The 17 T cell receptor beta chains reported below all come from one sample, sequenced in a study of blood T cell repertoires in COVID-19. Profiling relied on immunoSEQ multiplex PCR, and the TCRdb table lists in-frame clones only, not all of them. This sample has 60,000 or so clones, with over 70% found just once. Sequenced input: peripheral blood. The receptors shown here come from a man between 60 and 75 years old with acute or convalescent COVID-19.

This clone showed up just a few times. This rearrangement joins TRBV30 to TRBJ1-6, with 8 bases identical to TRBD1. Per germline, CDR1 GTSNPN and CDR2 SVGIG (reference sequence). CDR3 size: 13 residues. Unmatched junction bases numbered 5, after V lost 1 base and J lost 12 bases. The CDR3 region has the DNA TGTGCCTGGAGTGGTGGACAGGGCAGACCCCTCCACTTT. This sequence encodes CAWSGGQGRPLHF.

V is TRBV18 and J is TRBJ2-5; D ambiguous. The CDR3 is 13 residues long. Germline-derived CDR1 and CDR2 are KGHSH and LQKENI. V was shortened by 0 bases and J by 4 bases, with 6 bases between the two germline ends. The CDR3 sequence is CASSPPLGETQYF. CDR3 DNA sequence: TGTGCCAGCTCACCACCGCTCGGAGAGACCCAGTACTTC.

The chain joins TRBV5-7 to TRBJ1-3, with D tentatively TRBD1 (6 bases). TRBV5-7 is an open reading frame whose function is uncertain. V was shortened by 1 base and J by 0 bases, with 14 bases between the two germline ends. The CDR3 covers 17 residues. The CDR3 bases are TGTGCCAGCAGCTTGCCCAGGGGACACCGCTCTGGAAACACCATATATTTT. Amino acid sequence: CASSLPRGHRSGNTIYF.

The gene calls are TRBV4-1 and TRBJ2-7, with TRBD2 matching 9 bases. CDR1 MGHRA and CDR2 YSYEKL come from the germline V gene. This CDR3 region has 16 residues. Losses at the gene ends were 1 base for V and 0 bases for J; bases not matched to a gene: 4. The CDR3 DNA sequence: TGCGCCAGCAGCCAAGGAGCGGGGGGTGTCTCCTACGAGCAGTACTTC. It translates to CASSQGAGGVSYEQYF.

The chain recombines TRBV18 with TRBJ2-3; D perhaps matches TRBD1 (6 bases). The V and J ends lost 0 bases and 2 bases respectively, with 12 bases between them. This CDR3 is 16 amino acids long. Germline CDR1 is KGHSH and CDR2 is LQKENI. The chain's CDR3 is CASSPPDRFSTDTQYF. CDR3 bases: TGTGCCAGCTCACCACCGGACAGATTTTCCACAGATACGCAGTATTTT.

Only one count was recorded for this clone. The chain employs TRBV19 and TRBJ1-3; 7 bases align to TRBD1. Germline V gene lookup returns CDR1 LNHDA and CDR2 SQIVND (reference sequence). V gave up 6 bases and J gave up 5 bases; unmatched junction bases: 4. The CDR3 has 13 amino acids. CDR3 sequence: CASSWDRRNTIYF. The DNA for the CDR3 is TGTGCCAGTAGCTGGGACAGAAGAAACACCATATATTTT.

This clone was seen only a few times. This chain joins TRBV10-1 and TRBJ1-5, with 7 bases matching TRBD1. The germline gives CDR1 WNHNN, CDR2 SYGVQD (reference sequence). V trimming: 5 bases; J trimming: 8 bases; junction bases outside the gene matches: 9. The CDR3 contains 14 residues. The CDR3 region is CASSSGTEYEPQHF. For the CDR3, the DNA is TGCGCCAGCAGTTCCGGGACAGAATACGAGCCCCAGCATTTT.

The chain joins TRBV28 to TRBJ1-1, with a tentative D call TRBD1 (6 bases). This CDR3 spans 14 amino acids. The germline V and J ends were trimmed by 7 bases and 5 bases, with 17 bases remaining between them. Germline V lookup: CDR1 MDHEN, CDR2 SYDVKM. The CDR3 nucleotides read TGTGCCAGCACCCTAAGGACAGCGGGGACTGAAGCTTTCTTT. Translated: CASTLRTAGTEAFF.

The chain employs TRBV11-2 and TRBJ1-2; 9 bases line up with TRBD1. The ends lost 6 bases at V and 3 bases at J; junction bases unmatched: 2. This CDR3 comprises 13 residues. Germline assignment: CDR1 SGHAT and CDR2 FQNNGV. The CDR3 region is CASSRTGDYGYTF. CDR3 bases: TGTGCCAGCAGTCGGACAGGGGACTATGGCTACACCTTC.

The rearrangement joins TRBV2 to TRBJ2-7; D may be TRBD1 (6 bases). The germline CDR1 and CDR2 sequences are SNHLY and FYNNEI. V was clipped by 1 base and J by 0 bases, with 10 bases between them. CDR3 length: 15 residues. The CDR3 DNA reads as TGTGCCAGCAGTGAAGTCAGGGGTAGCTCCTACGAGCAGTACTTC. Amino acid sequence: CASSEVRGSSYEQYF.

V and J are TRBV18 and TRBJ2-7; 8 positions agree with TRBD1. The CDR3 runs 14 residues. The V and J ends lost 2 bases and 3 bases, in that order; junction bases with no gene match: 3. Germline V CDR1 and CDR2: KGHSH, LQKENI. In nucleotides, the CDR3 is TGTGCCAGCTCACCATTTGGACAGGGCTACGAGCAGTACTTC. Translating gives CASSPFGQGYEQYF.

The chain couples TRBV9 to TRBJ1-1; no clear D. Trimming pared 3 bases from V and 1 base from J, leaving 10 bases between. Germline V gene sequence: CDR1 SGDLS, CDR2 YYNGEE. CDR3 length: 14 residues. The CDR3 loop reads CASSGNGENTEAFF. The CDR3 region has the DNA TGTGCCAGCAGCGGAAACGGAGAGAACACTGAAGCTTTCTTT.

This sequence joins TRBV5-5 and TRBJ1-3; D perhaps matches TRBD1 (5 bases). V lost 0 bases and J 0 bases, leaving 13 bases between the germline ends. The V gene's germline CDR1 is SGHKS and CDR2 YYEKEE (reference sequence). CDR3 size: 17 residues. The CDR3, as DNA: TGTGCCAGCAGCTTGGCCACAGGAACCTACTCTGGAAACACCATATATTTT. Protein: CASSLATGTYSGNTIYF.

This chain joins TRBV9 and TRBJ1-2, with D unresolved. The germline V and J ends were trimmed by 0 bases and 0 bases, with 9 bases remaining between them. CDR1 is SGDLS and CDR2 is YYNGEE in the germline V gene. The CDR3 is 15 amino acids. The CDR3 DNA reads TGTGCCAGCAGCGTAGCCCCTGACACTAACTATGGCTACACCTTC. It yields the protein CASSVAPDTNYGYTF.

The rearrangement joins TRBV10-3 to TRBJ2-1; 11 bases match TRBD2. CDR3 length: 14 residues. V was pared by 7 bases and J by 5 bases, with 4 bases of the junction left unmatched. Germline CDR1 ENHRY, CDR2 SYGVKD. The CDR3 DNA sequence: TGTGCCATCAAAGGGACTAGCGGTGACAATGAGCAGTTCTTC. Amino acids: CAIKGTSGDNEQFF.

The chain uses TRBV6-6 and TRBJ2-7; a possible D gene is TRBD1 (5 bases). The CDR3 sequence is 15 residues long. Trimming shortened V by 5 bases and J by 2 bases, and 16 bases separated the two germline ends. Germline V gene sequence: CDR1 MNHNY, CDR2 SVGAGI (reference sequence). The CDR3 protein is CASSTGPNGPYEQYF. The DNA of the CDR3 is TGTGCCAGCAGTACAGGACCCAACGGGCCCTACGAGCAGTACTTC.

The chain recombines TRBV4-1 with TRBJ1-4; TRBD1 matches 9 bases. The CDR3 spans 16 residues. CDR1 and CDR2 from the germline V gene are MGHRA and YSYEKL. The V gene end was trimmed by 4 bases and the J gene end by 8 bases; junction bases not matched to a gene: 11. In DNA, the CDR3 is TGCGCCAGCAGCCGCCGCGGGACAGGGTTGCGGGAAAAACTGTTTTTT. Amino acid sequence: CASSRRGTGLREKLFF.